These 18 T cell receptor beta chains were all obtained from the same sample, sequenced in a study of cytomegalovirus exposure and HLA in healthy donors. PCR employed 60 Vbeta and 13 Jbeta primers. Clones were sequenced by immunoSEQ multiplex PCR, and TCRdb holds only the in-frame ones, with some missing. The sample contains some 110,000 clones, over 75% of which appear only once. The sequenced sample was PBMCs. These receptors were collected from a woman aged 40 to 50 in good health and CMV-seropositive.

This chain joins TRBV5-1 and TRBJ2-3; 10 nucleotides agree with TRBD2. Germline CDR1 is SGHRS and CDR2 is YFSETQ. CDR3 size: 16 residues. The V and J ends lost 0 bases and 3 bases, in that order; junction bases with no gene match: 4. DNA for the CDR3: TGCGCCAGCAGCTTGGGGGCTAGCGGGAGTACAGATACGCAGTATTTT. Its translation is CASSLGASGSTDTQYF.

The V call is TRBV11-2, the J call TRBJ2-1; TRBD2 aligns across 9 bases. Germline assignment: CDR1 SGHAT and CDR2 FQNNGV. V trimming: 5 bases; J trimming: 4 bases; junction bases outside the gene matches: 9. This CDR3 comprises 16 residues. In DNA form, the CDR3 reads TGTGCCAGCAGCCCCGGGCTAGCGGGGAGGTACAATGAGCAGTTCTTC. Protein sequence: CASSPGLAGRYNEQFF.

A few counts support this clone. The rearrangement joins TRBV5-8 to TRBJ2-5, with TRBD2 identical over 14 bases. V lost 4 bases, J lost 5 bases, and 13 bases stayed unmatched. This CDR3 has 18 residues. Germline-derived CDR1 and CDR2 are SGHTS and YDEGEE. The CDR3 coding sequence is TGTGCCAGCAGCCCCTCCCTGACTAGCGGGGGGGCAAGGGAGACCCAGTACTTC. Translating it yields CASSPSLTSGGARETQYF.

This clone has only one observation. The chain uses TRBV6-6 and TRBJ1-1; possible D gene TRBD1, 5 bases. CDR1 MNHNY and CDR2 SVGAGI come from the germline V gene (reference sequence). This CDR3 spans 13 amino acids. V lost 8 bases, J lost 1 base, and 11 bases lay in between. The CDR3, as DNA: TGTGCCAGCCGCCCAGGGCAGAACACTGAAGCTTTCTTT. It codes for CASRPGQNTEAFF.

This clone was found once. This sequence joins TRBV10-3 and TRBJ2-1; 10 bases are a match to TRBD2. With 2 bases clipped from V and 7 bases from J, the junction kept 8 bases outside the gene matches. CDR1 ENHRY and CDR2 SYGVKD come from the germline V gene. The CDR3 runs 16 residues. CDR3 nucleotide sequence: TGTGCCATCAGTGAGCCTAGCGGGAGCGATTTAAATGAGCAGTTCTTC. Protein product: CAISEPSGSDLNEQFF.

The chain recombines TRBV5-1 with TRBJ2-1; 7 bases agree with TRBD1. This CDR3 is built from 14 residues. Per germline, CDR1 SGHRS and CDR2 YFSETQ. After removal of 4 bases from V and 5 bases from J, the junction contained 6 bases not matched to a gene. CDR3 nucleotides: TGCGCCAGCAGCCCCGGGGACAGCCACAATGAGCAGTTCTTC. Amino acid sequence: CASSPGDSHNEQFF. The complete variable domain, with remaining parts taken from reference TRBV5-1 and TRBJ2-1, reads KAGVTQTPRYLIKTRGQQVTLSCSPISGHRSVSWYQQTPGQGLQFLFEYFSETQRNKGNFPGRFSGRQFSNSRSEMNVSTLELGDSALYLCASSPGDSHNEQFFGPGTRLTVL.

The chain links TRBV2 to TRBJ2-1, with D possibly being TRBD2 (6 bases). V lost 2 bases, J lost 4 bases, and 9 bases lay in between. The V gene's germline CDR1 is SNHLY and CDR2 FYNNEI. This CDR3 is 14 amino acids long. CDR3 in amino acids: CASSETGVYNEQFF. The CDR3 DNA reads TGTGCCAGCAGTGAAACGGGAGTGTACAATGAGCAGTTCTTC.

The chain couples TRBV7-9 to TRBJ2-5; 7 bases are a match to TRBD1. Trimming took 1 base from V and 4 from J; bases not matched to a gene: 3. Germline values: CDR1 SEHNR, CDR2 FQNEAQ (reference sequence). CDR3 length equals 14 residues. The CDR3, as DNA: TGTGCCAGCAGCTTAGGACAGGGCCTAGAGACCCAGTACTTC. Encoded protein: CASSLGQGLETQYF.

The chain recombines TRBV27 with TRBJ2-2; perhaps TRBD2 as D (5 bases). The V end lost 6 bases, the J end lost 8 bases, and 13 bases lay between the germline ends. The V gene's germline CDR1 is MNHEY and CDR2 SMNVEV (reference sequence). This CDR3 has 13 amino acids. In nucleotides, the CDR3 is TGTGCCAGCAGACCTACTAGGTCGGGGGAGCTGTTTTTT. Translated: CASRPTRSGELFF.

The chain couples TRBV14 to TRBJ2-7; possibly TRBD1 for D (7 bases). The CDR3 spans 14 residues. V dropped 2 bases and J dropped 5 bases, with 13 bases sitting between them. Germline CDR1 reads SGHDN; CDR2 reads FVKESK. This CDR3 reads CASSQRRGLDEQYF. The CDR3 nucleotides read TGTGCCAGCAGCCAAAGGAGGGGGCTGGACGAGCAGTACTTC.

V usage is TRBV21-1 and J usage is TRBJ2-3; TRBD2 was called by the table and not checked on the DNA. TRBV21-1 is flagged as a pseudogene. The CDR3 loop spans 16 amino acids. The CDR3: CASSNPLSGKTDTQYF. CDR3 DNA sequence: TGTGCCAGCAGCAACCCTCTTAGCGGGAAAACAGATACGCAGTATTTT.

This sequence joins TRBV19 and TRBJ2-1; D not resolved. The V end was cut by 3 bases, the J end by 3 bases, with 9 bases between. CDR3 length: 14 amino acids. The germline V gene has CDR1 LNHDA and CDR2 SQIVND (reference sequence). This chain's CDR3 is CASSMRLLYNEQFF. DNA for the CDR3: TGTGCCAGTAGTATGAGACTCCTCTACAATGAGCAGTTCTTC. Full variable domain (missing parts from reference TRBV19 and TRBJ2-1): DGGITQSPKYLFRKEGQNVTLSCEQNLNHDAMYWYRQDPGQGLRLIYYSQIVNDFQKGDIAEGYSVSREKKESFPLTVTSAQKNPTAFYLCASSMRLLYNEQFFGPGTRLTVL.

This rearrangement joins TRBV5-4 to TRBJ2-1, with TRBD2 matching 7 bases. CDR1 is SGHNT and CDR2 is YYREEE in the germline V gene (reference sequence). There are 16 residues in the CDR3. V was pared by 6 bases and J by 4 bases, with 13 bases of the junction left unmatched. This CDR3 is CASTPGSGMRYNEQFF. CDR3 nucleotides: TGTGCCAGCACCCCAGGGAGCGGGATGCGGTACAATGAGCAGTTCTTC.

V usage is TRBV6-5 and J usage is TRBJ2-5; 8 bases are a match to TRBD2. The V gene end was trimmed by 4 bases and the J gene end by 4 bases; junction bases not matched to a gene: 11. The germline V gene has CDR1 MNHEY and CDR2 SVGAGI. The CDR3 totals 16 residues. CDR3 sequence: CASSSSGLASPETQYF. CDR3 sequence (DNA): TGTGCCAGCAGTTCATCCGGACTAGCCTCCCCAGAGACCCAGTACTTC.

This clone has just one count. This chain connects TRBV6-5 to TRBJ1-1; the D is unclear. The CDR3 runs to 13 residues. CDR1 is MNHEY, CDR2 SVGAGI, per germline. V lost 5 bases to trimming and J lost 6 bases, with 13 bases between them. This CDR3 reads CASSRGVWAEAFF. CDR3 nucleotide sequence: TGTGCCAGCAGTCGCGGGGTCTGGGCTGAAGCTTTCTTT.

The chain links TRBV2 to TRBJ1-5, with TRBD1 identical over 7 bases. J was trimmed by 4 bases and V by 6 bases; bases with no gene match: 6. CDR1 SNHLY and CDR2 FYNNEI come from the germline V gene. This CDR3 comprises 14 residues. The CDR3 DNA reads TGTGCCAGCAGCATACAGGGGAGGAATCAGCCCCAGCATTTT. Amino acids: CASSIQGRNQPQHF. The full variable domain, with the rest looked up from reference TRBV2 and TRBJ1-5, is EPEVTQTPSHQVTQMGQEVILRCVPISNHLYFYWYRQILGQKVEFLVSFYNNEISEKSEIFDDQFSVERPDGSNFTLKIRSTKLEDSAMYFCASSIQGRNQPQHFGDGTRLSIL.

Only one count was recorded for this clone. The DNA of the CDR3 is TGTGCCAGCAGCCTAGGGACAGGGTGGGCGTCAGGCTACACCTTC. Amino acid sequence: CASSLGTGWASGYTF. The J gene is TRBJ1-2, the V gene TRBV27; 9 nucleotides line up with TRBD1. Germline V CDR1 and CDR2: MNHEY, SMNVEV (reference sequence). Trimming cost V 6 bases and J 8 bases; bases outside gene matches: 13. This CDR3 comprises 15 residues.

The gene calls are TRBV4-1 and TRBJ2-7; 8 positions match TRBD1. V trimming: 4 bases; J trimming: 5 bases; junction bases outside the gene matches: 10. This CDR3 has 15 residues. Per germline, CDR1 MGHRA and CDR2 YSYEKL. The CDR3 nucleotides are TGCGCCAGCAGCCTCCTGGACAGGGAAACAGACGAGCAGTACTTC. Translated: CASSLLDRETDEQYF.